Each of the 17 T cell receptor beta chains below was sequenced from the same sample in a study of Ad26.COV2.S vaccination and SARS-CoV-2 variants. Treatment denoted: roughly 18 received Ad26.COV2.S at low or high dose, single or two shots; several received placebo; per-sample allocation not given. Samples came from day 63 after the first vaccine or placebo injection. This table comes from immunoSEQ multiplex PCR, and its TCRdb copy is limited to in-frame clones, with some not included. Here the sample spans about 410,000 clones, around 91% being singletons. The starting material was peripheral blood, obtained in a trial of Ad26.COV2.S vaccine versus placebo. These receptors were obtained from a person between 18 and 59 years old who received the Ad26.COV2.S COVID-19 vaccine or a placebo.

The DNA for the CDR3 is TGTGCCAGCAGCCTCCGGGGAAGCGAGCAGTACTTC. It specifies CASSLRGSEQYF. This chain uses TRBV13 with TRBJ2-7, with D perhaps TRBD2 (5 bases). The V gene's germline CDR1 is PRHDT and CDR2 FYEKMQ (reference sequence). The V gene lost 5 bases and the J gene lost 6 bases, with 11 bases spanning the gap. The CDR3 covers 12 residues.

The rearrangement joins TRBV10-3 to TRBJ1-1; 10 positions agree with TRBD1. Germline trimming cut 6 bases from V and 2 bases from J; bases unmatched to any gene: 6. CDR1 is ENHRY, CDR2 SYGVKD, per germline. The CDR3 spans 15 residues. This CDR3 reads CAIRDRDRGNTEAFF. The CDR3 DNA reads as TGTGCCATCAGGGACCGGGACAGGGGTAACACTGAAGCTTTCTTT.

J is TRBJ1-1 and V is TRBV27; D gene uncertain. CDR3 length: 13 residues. The V gene lost 3 bases and the J gene lost 6 bases, with 11 bases spanning the gap. From germline, CDR1 is MNHEY and CDR2 SMNVEV (reference sequence). DNA of the CDR3: TGTGCCAGCAGTTTTGACGGAGGCTCTGAAGCTTTCTTT. This sequence encodes CASSFDGGSEAFF.

The chain links TRBV6-1 to TRBJ2-1; 12 nucleotides align to TRBD2. The CDR3 is made up of 17 amino acids. Germline assignment: CDR1 MNHNS and CDR2 SASEGT. Trimming took 4 bases from V and 7 from J; bases not matched to a gene: 11. The CDR3 bases are TGTGCCAGCAGTGGACTAGCGGGAGTGGATGTCGGTAATGAGCAGTTCTTC. The encoded protein is CASSGLAGVDVGNEQFF.

The chain recombines TRBV5-1 with TRBJ2-6; 9 nucleotides agree with TRBD1. Germline lookup yields CDR1 SGHRS and CDR2 YFSETQ. Trimming took 6 bases from V and 3 from J; bases not matched to a gene: 7. The CDR3 totals 16 residues. The CDR3 protein is CASTQQGAGGANVLTF. The CDR3 coding sequence is TGCGCCAGCACCCAACAGGGGGCGGGTGGGGCCAACGTCCTGACTTTC.

V usage is TRBV5-4 and J usage is TRBJ1-1, with a possible D match to TRBD1 (5 bases). With 1 base removed from V and 6 bases from J, the gap between germline ends came to 13 bases. CDR1 is SGHNT, CDR2 YYREEE, per germline (reference sequence). This CDR3 has 14 residues. The CDR3 DNA follows: TGTGCCAGCAGCTTGCCACAGGCGGGGGCTGAAGCTTTCTTT. Translation: CASSLPQAGAEAFF.

The chain employs TRBV28 and TRBJ1-1, with D unclear. V gave up 6 bases and J gave up 10 bases, with 9 bases separating them. Germline V lookup: CDR1 MDHEN, CDR2 SYDVKM. The CDR3 length is 10 residues. This chain's CDR3 is CASSSERAFF. In DNA, the CDR3 is TGTGCCAGCAGCTCGGAGAGAGCTTTCTTT.

The CDR3 loop is CASSRGSGANVLTF. CDR3 sequence (DNA): TGTGCCAGCTCGAGGGGTTCTGGGGCCAACGTCCTGACTTTC. The chain uses TRBV14 and TRBJ2-6; either TRBD1 or TRBD2 may fit D (5 bases each). The CDR3 contains 14 residues. From germline, CDR1 is SGHDN and CDR2 FVKESK. Trimming cost V 8 bases and J 1 base, with 9 bases left between them.

The chain joins TRBV7-9 to TRBJ2-1; TRBD1 or TRBD2 may be the D gene (5 bases each). The V end lost 5 bases, the J end lost 7 bases, and 12 bases lay between the germline ends. This CDR3 spans 13 amino acids. Looked up from germline, CDR1 is SEHNR and CDR2 is FQNEAQ (reference sequence). Written as DNA, the CDR3 is TGTGCCAGCAGCCCACCAGGGAGTAATGAGCAGTTCTTC. As protein: CASSPPGSNEQFF.

This chain uses TRBV6-5 with TRBJ2-7; 10 bases agree with TRBD2. The junction had 7 bases not matched to a gene; V was cut back by 7 bases and J by 1 base. This CDR3 region has 15 residues. Germline CDR1 reads MNHEY; CDR2 reads SVGAGI. The DNA for the CDR3 is TGTGCCAGCACCCCCGGGACTAGCGCATCCTACGAGCAGTACTTC. This codes for CASTPGTSASYEQYF.

This clone has a single count. The V gene is TRBV5-1, the J gene TRBJ1-1; D possibly corresponds to TRBD1 (5 bases). This CDR3 has 14 residues. Per the germline V gene, CDR1 is SGHRS and CDR2 is YFSETQ. Deletions cut 2 bases from V and 1 base from J, with 9 bases between. The CDR3 DNA follows: TGCGCCAGCAGCTTAAGGGGCACGAACACTGAAGCTTTCTTT. It is translated as CASSLRGTNTEAFF.

V gene TRBV9 combines with J gene TRBJ2-7; D is unclear. Trimming took off 0 bases at V and 6 bases at J, with 10 bases between the two ends. CDR3 length: 13 residues. Germline V gene lookup returns CDR1 SGDLS and CDR2 YYNGEE. CDR3 loop: CASSVAPAAEQYF. The CDR3 nucleotides are TGTGCCAGCAGCGTAGCGCCGGCGGCCGAGCAGTACTTC.

The count of this clone is one. The chain is built from TRBV5-1 and TRBJ2-1; TRBD2 matches at 10 bases. Germline lookup yields CDR1 SGHRS and CDR2 YFSETQ. This CDR3 region has 16 residues. J lost 7 bases, V lost 3 bases, and 10 bases had no gene match. This CDR3 reads CASSSQSGRALNEQFF. DNA of the CDR3: TGCGCCAGCAGCTCCCAAAGCGGGAGGGCCTTGAATGAGCAGTTCTTC. Using reference TRBV5-1 and TRBJ2-1 for the parts outside the CDR3, the full variable domain is KAGVTQTPRYLIKTRGQQVTLSCSPISGHRSVSWYQQTPGQGLQFLFEYFSETQRNKGNFPGRFSGRQFSNSRSEMNVSTLELGDSALYLCASSSQSGRALNEQFFGPGTRLTVL.

The count of this clone is one. This CDR3 reads CASRPTNEKLFF. The CDR3 region has the DNA TGTGCCAGCAGGCCAACTAATGAAAAACTGTTTTTT. This chain joins TRBV28 and TRBJ1-4, with D hard to call. Per the germline V gene, CDR1 is MDHEN and CDR2 is SYDVKM. The CDR3 consists of 12 residues. Trimming removed 6 bases from V and 0 bases from J, with 2 bases in between.

This clone has only a few counts. The chain links TRBV6-2 or TRBV6-3 to TRBJ2-7; no firm D call. Germline V lookup: CDR1 MNHEY, CDR2 SVGEGT. V lost 2 bases to trimming and J lost 0 bases, with 8 bases between them. The CDR3 has 14 amino acids. In DNA, the CDR3 is TGTGCCAGCAGTTACGCCGAAGACTCCTACGAGCAGTACTTC. It is translated as CASSYAEDSYEQYF.

This clone occurred once. The DNA of the CDR3 is TGTGCCAGCACGACAGGGGTCTACGAGCAGTACTTC. Amino acids: CASTTGVYEQYF. The chain couples TRBV2 to TRBJ2-7, with 8 positions matching TRBD1. There are 12 residues in the CDR3. Germline lookup yields CDR1 SNHLY and CDR2 FYNNEI. Trimming removed 7 bases from V and 3 bases from J; junction bases left unmatched: 2. Filled out from reference TRBV2 and TRBJ2-7, the complete variable domain reads EPEVTQTPSHQVTQMGQEVILRCVPISNHLYFYWYRQILGQKVEFLVSFYNNEISEKSEIFDDQFSVERPDGSNFTLKIRSTKLEDSAMYFCASTTGVYEQYFGPGTRLTVT.

This chain connects TRBV5-1 to TRBJ2-7, with D perhaps TRBD1 or TRBD2 (7 bases each). The V end lost 1 base, the J end lost 6 bases, and 14 bases lay between the germline ends. This CDR3 comprises 14 residues. The V gene's germline CDR1 is SGHRS and CDR2 YFSETQ. CDR3 DNA sequence: TGCGCCAGCAGCTTGCAGGGGGGGTCCGCCGAGCAGTACTTC. Protein product: CASSLQGGSAEQYF.